This T cell receptor (beta chain) came from a study of blood T cell repertoires in COVID-19. This CDR3 region has 15 residues. Per germline, CDR1 MRHNA and CDR2 SNTAGT. After removal of 4 bases from V and 8 bases from J, the junction contained 7 bases not matched to a gene. The repertoire was sequenced with immunoSEQ multiplex PCR; TCRdb's copy has only in-frame clones and lacks some. The sample yields about 270,000 clones, around 89% seen once. The sequence derives from a woman under 40 with acute COVID-19. The V call is TRBV6-4, the J call TRBJ2-3; the match to TRBD2 covers 12 bases. Sequencing input: PBMCs or T cells enriched from blood (not recorded which). CDR3 bases: TGTGCCAGCAGTGCAGAGACTAGCGGGAGCGGTACGCAGTATTTT. This translates into CASSAETSGSGTQYF.